The following is a T cell receptor beta chain sequence with its context. This specimen belongs to a study of blood T cell repertoires in COVID-19. For the study at large: Acute and convalescent COVID-19 samples came from the United States, Italy and Spain. PBMCs, B-cell-depleted T cells, or T cells provided the cDNA or gDNA that made up the material.

The assay was immunoSEQ multiplex PCR, and TCRdb's table has in-frame clones only and misses some. The sample carries about 240,000 clones, about four fifths recorded once. The J segment lost 4 bases and the V segment lost 5 bases, leaving 10 bases of the junction unmatched. CDR3 length: 15 amino acids. Per the germline V gene, CDR1 is SGHTA and CDR2 is FQGNSA. J is TRBJ1-1 and V is TRBV7-2; 7 positions match TRBD1. The sequenced material came from peripheral blood. The receptor comes from a man in his fifties or sixties with acute or convalescent COVID-19. The CDR3 DNA follows: TGTGCCAGCAGCGTACGACAGGGCGCCGGCACTGAAGCTTTCTTT. Protein: CASSVRQGAGTEAFF.